This TCR beta chain originates from a study of control samples from healthy donors and cancer patients. CDR1 is LNHDA and CDR2 is SQIVND in the germline V gene (reference sequence). The CDR3 spans 14 residues. V lost 3 bases, J lost 3 bases, and 9 bases lay in between. TCRdb's copy holds only in-frame clones and misses some; the assay was immunoSEQ multiplex PCR. The sample includes approximately 170,000 clones, roughly nine tenths of them seen just once. Sequences were obtained from blood. The rearrangement uses TRBV19 and TRBJ2-1, with TRBD2 as a possible D gene (6 bases). This receptor was taken from a woman younger than 45 in good health. CDR3 protein: CASSIGTDYNEQFF. CDR3 sequence (DNA): TGTGCCAGTAGTATCGGGACTGACTACAATGAGCAGTTCTTC.